The table lists the clone carrying this T cell receptor beta chain with many counts. The data originate from a study of regulatory T cells in long-lasting Graves disease. The germline gives CDR1 SQVTM, CDR2 ANQGSEA. The trim removed 7 bases at V and 6 bases at J, leaving 12 bases unmatched. This CDR3 region has 14 residues. Time point meaning: newly diagnosed GD, antithyroid drugs for less than 3 months. PBMCs were the source of the RNA used for TCR sequencing. Construction of TCR beta libraries relied on iRepertoire HTBI primers and on Arm-PCR targeting CDR3 regions. TCRdb analysed the multiplex PCR reads with MiXCR anew, one entry per CDR3 protein. The data hold about 540,000 distinct CDR3 sequences, with roughly 13% observed a single time. These records were also assigned to another study, of T cells in Graves' hyperthyroidism and ophthalmopathy.

The rearrangement links TRBV29-1 to TRBJ2-7, with TRBD1 matching over 10 bases. The sequence derives from a man aged 25-45 years with Graves disease. This material consisted of peripheral blood mononuclear cells (PBMCs), taken at new diagnosis, from a patient treated with antithyroid drugs. The CDR3 sequence is CSAITGTGEGEQYF. The DNA for the CDR3 is TGCAGCGCGATAACCGGGACAGGGGAGGGCGAGCAGTACTTC.